This T cell receptor (beta chain) was observed in a study of breast tumors, draining lymph nodes, adjacent tissues. Notes on the study in general: Tumor and nontumor repertoires were significantly more similar in luminal-like than in basal-like breast cancer. Most tumor T cells seemingly derive from lymph node, then expand in tumor. Data only fit, rather than demonstrated, lymph node origin of most tumor T cells. Tumors had less TCR diversity than lymph nodes, more than nontumor tissue.

TCRdb processed the multiplex PCR reads anew with MiXCR; each CDR3 protein has one entry. The sample yields about 230,000 distinct CDR3 sequences, 32% seen once. Regarding this clonotype: Its antigen is not known.

The CDR3 contains 15 residues. CDR1 is SGHNT, CDR2 YYREEE, per germline (reference sequence). The germline V and J ends were trimmed by 4 bases and 1 base, with 12 bases remaining between them. The lymph nodes were axillary draining lymph nodes from breast cancer patients. Sequenced input: axillary lymph node tissue. The V gene is TRBV5-4, the J gene TRBJ2-1; tentative D call: TRBD2 (6 bases). This clonotype was sampled from a female donor with breast cancer. Some clones in this sample may be carry-over from other donors' samples. The CDR3 region is CASSGASASYNEQFF. The DNA of the CDR3 is TGTGCCAGCAGCGGCGCTAGCGCTTCCTACAATGAGCAGTTCTTC.